A single sample is the source of the 9 T cell receptor beta chains below, sequenced in a study of control samples from healthy donors and cancer patients. Assay: immunoSEQ multiplex PCR; the TCRdb copy retains only in-frame clones and omits some. The data contain roughly 130,000 clones, 80% to 95% of them seen just once; the ten biggest clones take up about 9%. The sample was blood. Receptor source: a man aged 18 to 30 in good health.

This clone occurred a few times. This chain uses TRBV6-2 or TRBV6-3 with TRBJ2-6, with D perhaps matching TRBD1 (6 bases). The germline gives CDR1 MNHEY, CDR2 SVGEGT. The CDR3 spans 17 residues. V was cut by 3 bases and J by 1 base, with 13 bases left in between. This chain's CDR3 is CASSYGTPQSGANVLTF. The CDR3 bases are TGTGCCAGCAGTTATGGGACACCACAATCTGGGGCCAACGTCCTGACTTTC.

This chain uses TRBV7-9 with TRBJ2-1; D may correspond to TRBD1 or TRBD2 (6 bases each). The V gene's germline CDR1 is SEHNR and CDR2 FQNEAQ (reference sequence). The length of the CDR3 is 15 residues. V lost 4 bases to trimming and J lost 7 bases, with 17 bases between them. CDR3 DNA sequence: TGTGCCAGCAGCTACTCCGGGGGCCTTTCAAATGAGCAGTTCTTC. Residues: CASSYSGGLSNEQFF.

This rearrangement joins TRBV6-6 to TRBJ2-2; 7 bases line up with TRBD1. CDR3 length: 16 residues. V was pared by 5 bases and J by 6 bases, with 12 bases of the junction left unmatched. The germline CDR1 and CDR2 sequences are MNHNY and SVGAGI (reference sequence). Written as DNA, the CDR3 is TGTGCCAGCAGTCCAGGTTCACAGGGGTTCGCCGGGGAGCTGTTTTTT. Its protein is CASSPGSQGFAGELFF.

The V call is TRBV24-1, the J call TRBJ1-2; D is unresolved. With 6 bases removed from V and 3 bases from J, the gap between germline ends came to 13 bases. This CDR3 spans 14 amino acids. Germline V gene sequence: CDR1 KGHDR, CDR2 SFDVKD. The CDR3 region is CATSPTDRDYGYTF. In nucleotides, the CDR3 is TGTGCCACCAGTCCAACAGATCGCGACTATGGCTACACCTTC.

The genes are TRBV18 and TRBJ1-4; TRBD1 aligns across 7 bases. Germline V gene sequence: CDR1 KGHSH, CDR2 LQKENI. The CDR3 extends over 15 amino acids. After removal of 2 bases from V and 7 bases from J, the junction contained 7 bases not matched to a gene. The CDR3 region is CASSPNDRDREKLFF. CDR3 sequence (DNA): TGTGCCAGCTCACCAAACGACAGGGACCGTGAAAAACTGTTTTTT.

The chain links TRBV6-5 to TRBJ1-3; D uncertain. Looked up from germline, CDR1 is MNHEY and CDR2 is SVGAGI. The CDR3 has 14 amino acids. V lost 5 bases, J lost 1 base, and 9 bases lay in between. The CDR3 protein is CASSSLGSGNTIYF. The DNA of the CDR3 is TGTGCCAGCAGTAGTCTTGGTTCTGGAAACACCATATATTTT.

The chain is built from TRBV5-1 and TRBJ1-6; D is ambiguous. CDR3 length: 19 residues. Germline-derived CDR1 and CDR2 are SGHRS and YFSETQ. The V end was cut by 0 bases, the J end by 0 bases, with 16 bases between. The CDR3 DNA reads TGCGCCAGCAGCTTGGGTGTCAGTTCTTCCACCTCCTATAATTCACCCCTCCACTTT. It translates to CASSLGVSSSTSYNSPLHF.

The rearrangement uses TRBV6-6 and TRBJ1-6; D is uncertain. Germline-derived CDR1 and CDR2 are MNHNY and SVGAGI (reference sequence). The germline V and J ends were trimmed by 0 bases and 7 bases, with 10 bases remaining between them. The CDR3 runs to 15 residues. CDR3 in DNA: TGTGCCAGCAGTTACTCTATAATAGGGAATTCACCCCTCCACTTT. This codes for CASSYSIIGNSPLHF.

The genes are TRBV19 and TRBJ1-5, with unresolved D. The CDR3 is 15 amino acids. Trimming stripped 0 bases from V and 7 bases from J, with 13 bases between. Germline CDR1 LNHDA, CDR2 SQIVND (reference sequence). CDR3 nucleotide sequence: TGTGCCAGTAGTATAGATTCGGGCCCGGGACAGCCCCAGCATTTT. Its translation is CASSIDSGPGQPQHF.